This T cell receptor (beta chain) derives from a study of blood T cell repertoires in COVID-19. Original data processing: Using reference gene primer amplification, nucleated cell counts were estimated. The repertoire was sequenced with immunoSEQ multiplex PCR; TCRdb's copy has only in-frame clones and lacks some. Clone size and the V and J calls come from that table; the DNA yielded D and trimming. The table lists about 160,000 clones, 85% of them singletons. To note about this clone: Relative to the germline gene, one junction end is altered; a read error may explain this.

The CDR3 extends over 17 amino acids. From germline, CDR1 is SGHDT and CDR2 YYEEEE. V gene TRBV5-6 combines with J gene TRBJ2-5; 9 bases map to TRBD2. This receptor was taken from a human donor with acute or convalescent COVID-19. The donor label of this sample is uncertain. The sequenced sample was peripheral blood. This CDR3 is CASSLGLGSGGVETQYF. As DNA, the CDR3 is TGTGCCAGCAGTTTGGGGCTGGGTAGCGGGGGTGTTGAGACCCAGTACTTC.